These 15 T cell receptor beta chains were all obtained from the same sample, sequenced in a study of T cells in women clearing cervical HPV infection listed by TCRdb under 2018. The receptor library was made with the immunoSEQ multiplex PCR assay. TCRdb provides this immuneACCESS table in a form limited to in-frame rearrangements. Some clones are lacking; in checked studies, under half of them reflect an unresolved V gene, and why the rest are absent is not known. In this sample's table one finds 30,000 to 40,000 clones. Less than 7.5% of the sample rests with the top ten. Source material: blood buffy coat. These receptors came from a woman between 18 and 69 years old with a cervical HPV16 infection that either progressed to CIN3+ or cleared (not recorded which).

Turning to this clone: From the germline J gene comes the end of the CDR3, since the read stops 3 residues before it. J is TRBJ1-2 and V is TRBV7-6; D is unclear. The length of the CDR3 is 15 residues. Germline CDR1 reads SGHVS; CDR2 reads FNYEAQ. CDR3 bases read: TGTGCCAGCAGCCCCCCGGCTCTAGGCCCCTACGAC. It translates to CASSPPALGPYD. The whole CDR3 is CASSPPALGPYDYTF.

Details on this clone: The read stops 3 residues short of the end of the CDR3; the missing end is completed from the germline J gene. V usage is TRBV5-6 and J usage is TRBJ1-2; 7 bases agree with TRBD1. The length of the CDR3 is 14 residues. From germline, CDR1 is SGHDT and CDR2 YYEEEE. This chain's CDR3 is CASSLGPGGDTYTF. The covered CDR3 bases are TGTGCCAGCAGCTTAGGGCCAGGGGGAGATACC. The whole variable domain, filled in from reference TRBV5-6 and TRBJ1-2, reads DAGVTQSPTHLIKTRGQQVTLRCSPKSGHDTVSWYQQALGQGPQFIFQYYEEEERQRGNFPDRFSGHQFPNYSSELNVNALLLGDSALYLCASSLGPGGDTYTFGSGTRLTVV.

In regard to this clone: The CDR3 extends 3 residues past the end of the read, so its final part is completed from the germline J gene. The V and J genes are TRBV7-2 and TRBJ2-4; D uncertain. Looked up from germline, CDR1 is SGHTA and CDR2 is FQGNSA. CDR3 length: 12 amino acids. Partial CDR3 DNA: TGTGCCAGCAACCCCATTAACTATGGT. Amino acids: CASNPINYG. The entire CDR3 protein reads CASNPINYGQYF.

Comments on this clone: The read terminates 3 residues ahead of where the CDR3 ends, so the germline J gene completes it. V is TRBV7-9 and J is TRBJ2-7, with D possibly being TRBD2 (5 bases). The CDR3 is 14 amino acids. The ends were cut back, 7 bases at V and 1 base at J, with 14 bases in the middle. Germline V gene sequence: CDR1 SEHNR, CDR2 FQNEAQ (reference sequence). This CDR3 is CASTATGKSYEQYF. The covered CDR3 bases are TGTGCCAGCACCGCGACGGGGAAATCCTACGAG. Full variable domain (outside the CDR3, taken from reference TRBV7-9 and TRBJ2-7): DTGVSQNPRHKITKRGQNVTFRCDPISEHNRLYWYRQTLGQGPEFLTYFQNEAQLEKSRLLSDRFSAERPKGSFSTLEIQRTEQGDSAMYLCASTATGKSYEQYFGPGTRLTVT.

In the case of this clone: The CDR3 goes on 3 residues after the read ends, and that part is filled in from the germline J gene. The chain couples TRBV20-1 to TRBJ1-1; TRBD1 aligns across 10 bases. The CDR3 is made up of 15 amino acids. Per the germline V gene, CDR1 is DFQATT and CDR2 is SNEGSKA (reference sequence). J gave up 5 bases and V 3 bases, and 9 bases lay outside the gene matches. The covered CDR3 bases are TGCAGTGCTAGTAAAGGGACAGGGGACGGTACTGAA. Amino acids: CSASKGTGDGTE. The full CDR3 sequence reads CSASKGTGDGTEAFF.

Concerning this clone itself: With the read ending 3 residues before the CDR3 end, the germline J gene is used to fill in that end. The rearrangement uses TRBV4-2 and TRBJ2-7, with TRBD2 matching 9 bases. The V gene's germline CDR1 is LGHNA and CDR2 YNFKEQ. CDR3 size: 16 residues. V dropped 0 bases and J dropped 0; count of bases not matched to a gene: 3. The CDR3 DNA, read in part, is TGTGCCAGCAGCCAAGATAGCGGGAGCCCCTCCTACGAG. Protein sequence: CASSQDSGSPSYE. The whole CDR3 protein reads CASSQDSGSPSYEQYF.

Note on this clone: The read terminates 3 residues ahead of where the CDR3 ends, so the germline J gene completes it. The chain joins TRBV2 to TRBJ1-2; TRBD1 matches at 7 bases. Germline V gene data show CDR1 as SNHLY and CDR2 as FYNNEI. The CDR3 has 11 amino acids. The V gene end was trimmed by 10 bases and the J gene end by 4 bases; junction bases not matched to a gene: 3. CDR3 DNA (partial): TGTGCCACCTCAGGGGGCTATGGC. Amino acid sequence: CATSGGYG. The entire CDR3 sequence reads CATSGGYGYTF. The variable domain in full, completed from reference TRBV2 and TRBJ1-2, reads EPEVTQTPSHQVTQMGQEVILRCVPISNHLYFYWYRQILGQKVEFLVSFYNNEISEKSEIFDDQFSVERPDGSNFTLKIRSTKLEDSAMYFCATSGGYGYTFGSGTRLTVV.

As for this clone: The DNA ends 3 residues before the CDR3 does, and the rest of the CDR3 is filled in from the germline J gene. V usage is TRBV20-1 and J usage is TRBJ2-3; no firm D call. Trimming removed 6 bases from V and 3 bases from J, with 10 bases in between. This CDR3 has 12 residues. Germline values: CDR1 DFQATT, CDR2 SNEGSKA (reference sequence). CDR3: CSAHARTDTQYF. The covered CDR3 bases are TGCAGTGCACACGCCCGTACAGATACG.

Partial CDR3 DNA: TGTGCCAGCAGCGAGTACAGGGGGAACATT. Translated, it gives CASSEYRGNI. The whole CDR3 sequence is CASSEYRGNIQYF. The gene calls are TRBV7-2 and TRBJ2-4; 8 bases line up with TRBD1. Read sequence stops 3 residues before the CDR3 end, and the germline J gene provides the missing end. In germline, CDR1 is SGHTA, CDR2 FQGNSA. CDR3 length equals 13 residues. J lost 7 bases, V lost 5 bases, and 4 bases had no gene match. Filled out from reference TRBV7-2 and TRBJ2-4, the complete variable domain reads GAGVSQSPSNKVTEKGKDVELRCDPISGHTALYWYRQSLGQGLEFLIYFQGNSAPDKSGLPSDRFSAERTGGSVSTLTIQRTQQEDSAVYLCASSEYRGNIQYFGAGTRLSVL.

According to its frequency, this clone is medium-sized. CDR3 amino acids: CSAKPSSGSTDTQYF. CDR3 DNA, as far as it was read: TGCAGTGCCAAGCCTTCTAGCGGTAGCACAGATACG. This sequence joins TRBV20-1 and TRBJ2-3; 7 nucleotides match TRBD2. Read sequence stops 3 residues before the CDR3 end, and the germline J gene provides the missing end. J lost 0 bases, V lost 6 bases, and 9 bases had no gene match. This CDR3 spans 15 amino acids. Germline V gene sequence: CDR1 DFQATT, CDR2 SNEGSKA (reference sequence).

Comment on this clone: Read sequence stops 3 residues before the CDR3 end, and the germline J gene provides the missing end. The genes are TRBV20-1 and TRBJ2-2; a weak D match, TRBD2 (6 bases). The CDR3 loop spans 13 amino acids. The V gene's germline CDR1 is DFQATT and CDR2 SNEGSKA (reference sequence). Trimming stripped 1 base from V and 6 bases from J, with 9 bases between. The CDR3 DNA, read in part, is TGCAGTGCTAGAGTATGGGGGGCCGGGGAG. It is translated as CSARVWGAGE. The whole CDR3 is CSARVWGAGELFF.

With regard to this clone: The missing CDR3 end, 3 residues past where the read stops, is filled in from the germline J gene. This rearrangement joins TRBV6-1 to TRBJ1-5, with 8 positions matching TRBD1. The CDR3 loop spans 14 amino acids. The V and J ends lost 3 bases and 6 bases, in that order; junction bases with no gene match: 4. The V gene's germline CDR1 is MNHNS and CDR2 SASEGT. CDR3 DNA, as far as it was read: TGTGCCAGCAGTGAGGACAGGGTGGGTCAGCCC. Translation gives CASSEDRVGQP. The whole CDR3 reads CASSEDRVGQPQHF.

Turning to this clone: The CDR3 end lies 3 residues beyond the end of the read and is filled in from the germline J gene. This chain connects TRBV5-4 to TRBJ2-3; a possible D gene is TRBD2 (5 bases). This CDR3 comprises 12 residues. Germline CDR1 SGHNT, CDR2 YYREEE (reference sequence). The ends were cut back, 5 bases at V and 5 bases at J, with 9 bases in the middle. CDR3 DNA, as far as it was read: TGTGCCAGCAGTTCGGGGTTAGATACG. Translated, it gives CASSSGLDT. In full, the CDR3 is CASSSGLDTQYF.

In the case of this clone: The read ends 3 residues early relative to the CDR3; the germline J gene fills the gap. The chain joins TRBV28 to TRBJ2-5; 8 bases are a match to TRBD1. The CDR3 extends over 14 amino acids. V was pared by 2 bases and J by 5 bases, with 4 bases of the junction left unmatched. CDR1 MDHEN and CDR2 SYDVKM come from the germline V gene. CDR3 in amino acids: CASSLQGAGETQYF. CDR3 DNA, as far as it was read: TGTGCCAGCAGTTTACAGGGGGCGGGGGAGACC.

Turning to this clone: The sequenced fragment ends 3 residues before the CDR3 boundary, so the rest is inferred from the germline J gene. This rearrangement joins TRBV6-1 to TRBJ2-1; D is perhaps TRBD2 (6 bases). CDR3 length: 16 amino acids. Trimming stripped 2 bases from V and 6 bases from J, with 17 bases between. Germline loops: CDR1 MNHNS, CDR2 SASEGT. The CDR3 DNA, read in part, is TGTGCCAGCAGTGAAAGGTGGGACTCCTCTGGCAATGAG. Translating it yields CASSERWDSSGNE. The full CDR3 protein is CASSERWDSSGNEQFF.